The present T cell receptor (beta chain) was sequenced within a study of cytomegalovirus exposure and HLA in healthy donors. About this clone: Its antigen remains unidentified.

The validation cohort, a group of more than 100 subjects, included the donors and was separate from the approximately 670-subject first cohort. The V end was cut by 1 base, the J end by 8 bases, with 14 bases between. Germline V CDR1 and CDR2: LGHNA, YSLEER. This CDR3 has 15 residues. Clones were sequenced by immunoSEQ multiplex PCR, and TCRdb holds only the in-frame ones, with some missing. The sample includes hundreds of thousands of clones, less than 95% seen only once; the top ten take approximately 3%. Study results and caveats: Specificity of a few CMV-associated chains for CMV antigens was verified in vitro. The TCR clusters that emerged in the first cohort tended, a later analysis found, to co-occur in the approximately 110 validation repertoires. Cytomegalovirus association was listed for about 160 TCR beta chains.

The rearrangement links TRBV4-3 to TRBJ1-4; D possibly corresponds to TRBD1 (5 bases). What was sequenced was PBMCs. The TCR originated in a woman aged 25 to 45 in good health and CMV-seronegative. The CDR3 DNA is TGCGCCAGCAGCCAAGGCGGGGGGTATTGGGAAAAACTGTTTTTT. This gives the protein CASSQGGGYWEKLFF.